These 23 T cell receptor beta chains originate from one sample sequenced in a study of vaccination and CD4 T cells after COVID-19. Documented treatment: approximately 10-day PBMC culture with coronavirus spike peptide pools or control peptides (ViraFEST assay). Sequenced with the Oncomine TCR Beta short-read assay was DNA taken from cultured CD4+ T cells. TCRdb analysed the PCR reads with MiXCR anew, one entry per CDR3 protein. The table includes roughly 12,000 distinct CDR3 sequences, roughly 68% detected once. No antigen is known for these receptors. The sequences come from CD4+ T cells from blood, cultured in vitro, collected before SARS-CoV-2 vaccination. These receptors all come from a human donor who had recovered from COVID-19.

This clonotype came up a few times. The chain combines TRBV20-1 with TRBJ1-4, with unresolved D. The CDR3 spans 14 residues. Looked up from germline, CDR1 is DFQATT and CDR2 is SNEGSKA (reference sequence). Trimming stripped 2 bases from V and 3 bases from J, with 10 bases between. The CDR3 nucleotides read TGCAGTGCTAGAAGTGGTCAGCCTAATGAAAAACTGTTTTTT. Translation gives CSARSGQPNEKLFF.

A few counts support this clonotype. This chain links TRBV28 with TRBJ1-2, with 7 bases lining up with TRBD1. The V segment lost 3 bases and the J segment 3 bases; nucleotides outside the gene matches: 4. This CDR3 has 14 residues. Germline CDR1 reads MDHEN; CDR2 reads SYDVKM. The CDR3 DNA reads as TGTGCCAGCAGTTTTGACAGGGTTGACTATGGCTACACCTTC. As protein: CASSFDRVDYGYTF.

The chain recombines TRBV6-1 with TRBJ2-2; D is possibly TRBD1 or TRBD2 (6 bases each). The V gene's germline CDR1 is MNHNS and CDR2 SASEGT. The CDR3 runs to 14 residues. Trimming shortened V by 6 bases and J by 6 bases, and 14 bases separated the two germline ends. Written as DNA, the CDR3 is TGTGCCAGCAGGAGCCACAGGGACTCCGGGGAGCTGTTTTTT. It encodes CASRSHRDSGELFF.

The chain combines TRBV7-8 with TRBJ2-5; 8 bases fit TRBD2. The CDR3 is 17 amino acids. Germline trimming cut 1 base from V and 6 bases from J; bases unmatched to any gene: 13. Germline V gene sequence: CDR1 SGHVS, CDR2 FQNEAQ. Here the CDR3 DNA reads TGTGCCAGCAGCTTAGGCTTTATCGGGAGGGCCTCTAAGACCCAGTACTTC. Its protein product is CASSLGFIGRASKTQYF.

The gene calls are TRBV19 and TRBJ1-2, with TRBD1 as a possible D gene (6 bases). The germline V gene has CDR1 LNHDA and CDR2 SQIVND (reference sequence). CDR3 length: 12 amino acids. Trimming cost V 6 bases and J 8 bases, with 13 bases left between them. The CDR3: CASRTTGPGYTF. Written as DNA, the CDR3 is TGTGCCAGTAGAACGACAGGACCGGGCTACACCTTC.

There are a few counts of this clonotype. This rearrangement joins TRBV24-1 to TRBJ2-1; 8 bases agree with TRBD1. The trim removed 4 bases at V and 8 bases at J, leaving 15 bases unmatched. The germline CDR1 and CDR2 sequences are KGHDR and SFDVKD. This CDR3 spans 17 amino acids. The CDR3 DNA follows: TGTGCCACCAGTGAAGCCCCCCGGGGCAGGGGGCAGCATGAGCAGTTCTTC. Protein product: CATSEAPRGRGQHEQFF.

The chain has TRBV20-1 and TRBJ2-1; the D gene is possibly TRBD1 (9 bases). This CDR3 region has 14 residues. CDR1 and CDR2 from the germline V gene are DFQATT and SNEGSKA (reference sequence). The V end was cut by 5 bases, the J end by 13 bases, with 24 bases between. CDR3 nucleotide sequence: TGCAGTGCTCAAGCCCAAGTAGCGGGACAGGGTCAGTTCTTC. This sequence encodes CSAQAQVAGQGQFF.

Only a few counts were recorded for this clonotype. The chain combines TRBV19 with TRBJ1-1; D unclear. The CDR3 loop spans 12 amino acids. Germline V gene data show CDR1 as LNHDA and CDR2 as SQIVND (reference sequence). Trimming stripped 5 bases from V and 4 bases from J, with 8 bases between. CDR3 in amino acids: CASSPGATEAFF. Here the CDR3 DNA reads TGTGCCAGTAGTCCCGGAGCCACTGAAGCTTTCTTT.

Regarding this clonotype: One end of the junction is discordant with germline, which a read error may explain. The CDR3 reads CASSSTGTSGRQHF. The CDR3 DNA follows: TGTGCCAGCAGCTCAACCGGGACTAGCGGGAGACAGCACTTC. The chain employs TRBV11-3 and TRBJ2-5; TRBD2 agrees at 14 bases. CDR1 is SGHNT and CDR2 is YENEEA in the germline V gene. CDR3 length: 14 amino acids.

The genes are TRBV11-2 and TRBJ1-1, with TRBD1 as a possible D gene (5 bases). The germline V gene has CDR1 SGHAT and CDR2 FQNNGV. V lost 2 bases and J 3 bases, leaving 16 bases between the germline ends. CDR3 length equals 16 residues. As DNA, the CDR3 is TGTGCCAGCAGCTTACTGATTGCGGGAGGGGACACTGAAGCTTTCTTT. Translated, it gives CASSLLIAGGDTEAFF.

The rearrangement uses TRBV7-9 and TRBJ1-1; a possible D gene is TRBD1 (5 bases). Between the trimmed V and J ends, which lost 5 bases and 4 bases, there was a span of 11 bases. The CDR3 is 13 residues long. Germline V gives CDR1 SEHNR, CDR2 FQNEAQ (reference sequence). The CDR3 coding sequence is TGTGCCAGCAGCCCCAGGGTTGGCACTGAAGCTTTCTTT. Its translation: CASSPRVGTEAFF.

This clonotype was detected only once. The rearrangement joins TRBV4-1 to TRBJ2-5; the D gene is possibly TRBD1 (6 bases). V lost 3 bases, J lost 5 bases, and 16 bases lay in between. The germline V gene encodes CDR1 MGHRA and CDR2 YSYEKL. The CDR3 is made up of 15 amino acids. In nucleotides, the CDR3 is TGCGCCAGCAGCCAGGAAACAGGGTGGGATGAGACCCAGTACTTC. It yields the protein CASSQETGWDETQYF.

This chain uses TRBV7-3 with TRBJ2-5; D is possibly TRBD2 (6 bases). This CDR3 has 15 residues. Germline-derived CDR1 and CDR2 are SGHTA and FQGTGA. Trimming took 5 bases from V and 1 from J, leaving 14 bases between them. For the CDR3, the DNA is TGTGCCAGCAGCATTACCGGGACTCTCCAAGAGACCCAGTACTTC. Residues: CASSITGTLQETQYF.

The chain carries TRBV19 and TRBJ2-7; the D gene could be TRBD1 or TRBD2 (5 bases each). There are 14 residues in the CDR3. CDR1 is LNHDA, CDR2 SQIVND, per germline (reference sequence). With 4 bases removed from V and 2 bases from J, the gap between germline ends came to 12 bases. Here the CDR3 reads CASSNRDGAYEQYF. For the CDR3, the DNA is TGTGCCAGTAGTAACCGGGACGGGGCCTACGAGCAGTACTTC. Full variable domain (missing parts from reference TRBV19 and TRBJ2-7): DGGITQSPKYLFRKEGQNVTLSCEQNLNHDAMYWYRQDPGQGLRLIYYSQIVNDFQKGDIAEGYSVSREKKESFPLTVTSAQKNPTAFYLCASSNRDGAYEQYFGPGTRLTVT.

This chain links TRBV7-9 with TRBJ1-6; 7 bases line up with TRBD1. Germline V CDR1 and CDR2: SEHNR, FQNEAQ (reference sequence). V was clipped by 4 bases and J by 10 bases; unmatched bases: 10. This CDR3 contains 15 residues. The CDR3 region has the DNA TGTGCCAGCAGCTCCGGGACAGCTTTATCCTCACCCCTCCACTTT. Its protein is CASSSGTALSSPLHF.

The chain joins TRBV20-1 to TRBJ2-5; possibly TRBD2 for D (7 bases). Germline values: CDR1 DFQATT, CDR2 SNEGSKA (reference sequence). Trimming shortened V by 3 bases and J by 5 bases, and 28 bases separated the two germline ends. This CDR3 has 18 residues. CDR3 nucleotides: TGCAGTGCTAGGGGGGTCTGGGGAGGGGGGAAAATAAGTGAGACCCAGTACTTC. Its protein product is CSARGVWGGGKISETQYF.

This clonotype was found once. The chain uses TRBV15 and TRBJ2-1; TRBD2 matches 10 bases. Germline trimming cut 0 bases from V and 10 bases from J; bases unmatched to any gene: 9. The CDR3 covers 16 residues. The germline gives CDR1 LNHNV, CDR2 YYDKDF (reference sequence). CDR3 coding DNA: TGTGCCACCAGCAGAGAGCGGAGCGGGAGGGCCTGGGAGCAGTTCTTC. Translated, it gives CATSRERSGRAWEQFF.

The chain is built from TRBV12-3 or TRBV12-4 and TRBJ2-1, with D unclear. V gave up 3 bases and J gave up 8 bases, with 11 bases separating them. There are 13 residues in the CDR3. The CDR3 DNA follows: TGTGCCAGCAGTTTTGACGGGCGAGATGAGCAGTTCTTC. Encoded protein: CASSFDGRDEQFF.

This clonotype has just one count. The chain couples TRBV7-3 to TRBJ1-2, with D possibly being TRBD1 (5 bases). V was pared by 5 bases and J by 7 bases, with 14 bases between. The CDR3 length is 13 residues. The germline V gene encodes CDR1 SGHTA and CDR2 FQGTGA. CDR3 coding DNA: TGTGCCAGCAGCGGTGTTGGGGGAAGTGGCTACACCTTC. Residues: CASSGVGGSGYTF.

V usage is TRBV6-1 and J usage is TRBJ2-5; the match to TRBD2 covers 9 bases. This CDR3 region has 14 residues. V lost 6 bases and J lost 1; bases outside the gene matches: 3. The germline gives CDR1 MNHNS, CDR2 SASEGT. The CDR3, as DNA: TGTGCCAGCAGGGCTAGCGGGACCCAAGAGACCCAGTACTTC. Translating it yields CASRASGTQETQYF.

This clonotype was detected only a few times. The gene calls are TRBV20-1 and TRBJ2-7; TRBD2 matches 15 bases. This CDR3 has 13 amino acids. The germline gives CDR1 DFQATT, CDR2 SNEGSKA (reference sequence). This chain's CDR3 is CSGLAGGVYEQYF. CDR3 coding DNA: TGCAGCGGACTAGCGGGAGGGGTATACGAGCAGTACTTC.

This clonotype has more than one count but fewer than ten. Written as DNA, the CDR3 is TGTGCCAGCAGCTTAGACAGCCATGAGACCCAGTACTTC. Translated, it gives CASSLDSHETQYF. The rearrangement links TRBV6-2 or TRBV6-3 to TRBJ2-5, with D tentatively TRBD1 (5 bases). The CDR3 runs to 13 residues. Trimming took off 6 bases at V and 5 bases at J, with 13 bases between the two ends. Germline values: CDR1 MNHEY, CDR2 SVGEGT.

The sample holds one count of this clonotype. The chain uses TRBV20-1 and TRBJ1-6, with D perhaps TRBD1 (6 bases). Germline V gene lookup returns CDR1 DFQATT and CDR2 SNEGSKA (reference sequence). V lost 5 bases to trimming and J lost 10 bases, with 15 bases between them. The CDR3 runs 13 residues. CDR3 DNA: TGCAGTGCTCGACAGGTCCCGGGGTCACCCCTCCACTTT. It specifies CSARQVPGSPLHF.